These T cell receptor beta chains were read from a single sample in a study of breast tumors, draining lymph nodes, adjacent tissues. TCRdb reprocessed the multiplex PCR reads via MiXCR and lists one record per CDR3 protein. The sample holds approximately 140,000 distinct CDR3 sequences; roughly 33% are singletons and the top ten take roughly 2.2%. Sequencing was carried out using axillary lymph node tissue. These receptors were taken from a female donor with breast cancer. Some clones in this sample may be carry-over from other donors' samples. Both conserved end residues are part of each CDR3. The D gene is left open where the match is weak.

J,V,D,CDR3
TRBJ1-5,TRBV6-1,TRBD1,CASSEAGQAWKPQHF
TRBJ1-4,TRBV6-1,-,CASSPSLDRREKLFF
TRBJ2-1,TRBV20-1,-,CSARGYYVSTEQFF
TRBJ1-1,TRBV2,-,CAVSTGSFLWNTEAFF
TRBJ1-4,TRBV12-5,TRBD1,CASGIGQGSEKLFF
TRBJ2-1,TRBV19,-,CASTPADSHNEQFF
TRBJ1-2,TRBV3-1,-,CASSQETGATYGYTF
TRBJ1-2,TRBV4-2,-,CASSQVGDNYGYTF
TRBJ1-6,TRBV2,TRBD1,CASGHPGQGPPLHF
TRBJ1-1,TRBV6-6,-,CASSLHSGSTEAFF
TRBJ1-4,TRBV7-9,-,CASSSEGRSSEKLFF
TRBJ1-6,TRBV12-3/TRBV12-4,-,CASSYRFWPLHF
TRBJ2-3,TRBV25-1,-,CASSDPLDRDKIDTQYF
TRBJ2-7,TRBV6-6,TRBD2,CASIPGGSASYEQYF
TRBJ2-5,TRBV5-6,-,CASSSGWGSGEETQYF